Listed below are T cell receptor beta chains from one sample, sequenced in a study of neoadjuvant anti-PD-1 for oral cavity cancer. Some clones are missing from TCRdb's copy, which holds only in-frame ones; the method was immunoSEQ multiplex PCR. The sample includes about 14,000 clones, 75% to 85% of them seen just once. The specimen was PBMCs, collected after nivolumab (anti-PD-1) treatment. These receptors came from a person aged 35-79 years with oral cavity squamous cell carcinoma. Each CDR3 is given with its conserved first and last residue. D genes are given only for firm matches. Only part of the rows carry a size: once, few, many, or a class if the clone is expanded.

TRBJ2-3 . . TRBV30 CAWSSGNTQYF TGTGCCTGGAGTAGCGGAAATACGCAGTATTTT
TRBJ2-3 . . TRBV5-1 CASSLDGTSSTDTQYF TGCGCCAGCAGCTTGGATGGGACTTCCAGCACAGATACGCAGTATTTT
TRBJ1-1 . few TRBV7-9 CASSHREVNTEAFF TGTGCCAGCAGCCACAGGGAGGTGAACACTGAAGCTTTCTTT
TRBJ1-2 TRBD1 . TRBV18 CASSQGQGDYGYTF TGTGCCAGCTCACAGGGACAGGGAGACTATGGCTACACCTTC
TRBJ2-1 . . TRBV10-1 CASAPGSSSGEQFF TGCGCCAGCGCCCCCGGTTCTAGCTCAGGTGAGCAGTTCTTC
TRBJ2-2 . . TRBV29-1 CSVERGPATGELFF TGCAGCGTTGAAAGGGGTCCCGCCACCGGGGAGCTGTTTTTT
TRBJ1-5 . few TRBV9 CASSVDGQRNQPQHF TGTGCCAGCAGCGTAGATGGCCAGCGCAATCAGCCCCAGCATTTT
TRBJ1-2 . . TRBV14 CASSQGSTANYGYTF TGTGCCAGCAGCCAGGGGTCGACAGCAAACTATGGCTACACCTTC
TRBJ1-1 . . TRBV2 CASGGQNSNTEAFF TGTGCCAGCGGTGGACAGAACTCGAACACTGAAGCTTTCTTT
TRBJ1-4 . few TRBV11-2 CASRSNGFREKLFF TGTGCCAGCAGGTCAAATGGGTTCAGGGAAAAACTGTTTTTT
TRBJ2-7 TRBD2 . TRBV5-1 CASSLVTAGYEQYF TGCGCCAGCAGCTTGGTAACAGCGGGGTACGAGCAGTACTTC
TRBJ1-2 . . TRBV7-3 CASSEGGPGYTF TGTGCCAGCAGCGAAGGGGGGCCCGGCTACACCTTC
TRBJ2-2 . few TRBV18 CASSPPGTGELFF TGTGCCAGCTCACCCCCAGGCACCGGGGAGCTGTTTTTT
TRBJ2-2 TRBD1 . TRBV30 CAWSVQGAGELFF TGTGCCTGGAGTGTACAGGGGGCCGGGGAGCTGTTTTTT
TRBJ2-3 . . TRBV5-1 CASSPGTSADTQYF TGCGCCAGCAGCCCTGGGACTTCCGCAGATACGCAGTATTTT
TRBJ1-2 . . TRBV27 CASSPSGWGYTF TGTGCCAGCAGCCCCTCAGGGTGGGGCTACACCTTC
TRBJ2-7 . . TRBV21-1 CASSKAGLAPSYEQYF TGTGCCAGCAGCAAAGCAGGGCTCGCCCCGTCCTACGAGCAGTACTTC
TRBJ1-5 . . TRBV27 CASSPRGNSNQPQHF TGTGCCAGCAGTCCTCGGGGGAATAGCAATCAGCCCCAGCATTTT
TRBJ2-3 . . TRBV7-3 CASSSHQSTDTQYF TGTGCCAGCAGCTCCCACCAAAGCACAGATACGCAGTATTTT
TRBJ1-3 TRBD1 few TRBV7-6 CASSPDRGSPLPGNTIYF TGTGCCAGCAGCCCGGACAGGGGCTCTCCACTCCCTGGAAACACCATATATTTT
TRBJ1-1 . few TRBV5-5 CASSARHGRTEAFF TGTGCCAGCAGCGCCCGACATGGTCGTACTGAAGCTTTCTTT
TRBJ1-5 . . TRBV6-1 CASNRVEEGAQPQHF TGTGCCAGCAACAGGGTTGAGGAGGGAGCTCAGCCCCAGCATTTT